This passage covers 15 T cell receptor beta chains from one sample sequenced in a study of shared clonotypes between healthy human individuals. Clones were read by immunoSEQ multiplex PCR, and TCRdb kept only the in-frame ones, dropping some. This sample has 2 million to 2.5 million clones, with 90% to 96% found just once. Sequencing used naive CD4+ T cells sorted from blood. Subset specified: CD45RA+ positively selected. These receptors were obtained from a man in his late teens or twenties in good health.

The V gene is TRBV10-2, the J gene TRBJ2-2; the match to TRBD1 covers 7 bases. CDR1 is WSHSY and CDR2 is SAAADI in the germline V gene. The trim removed 5 bases at V and 3 bases at J, leaving 6 bases unmatched. The CDR3 consists of 15 residues. The CDR3 region is CASSLGTDYTGELFF. The CDR3 nucleotides read TGCGCCAGCAGTCTCGGGACAGACTACACCGGGGAGCTGTTTTTT.

The J gene is TRBJ2-7, the V gene TRBV10-3; 8 nucleotides agree with TRBD1. V lost 10 bases and J lost 0; bases outside the gene matches: 8. Germline CDR1 reads ENHRY; CDR2 reads SYGVKD. This CDR3 is 14 amino acids long. The CDR3 is CATTWGTGSYEQYF. The CDR3, as DNA: TGTGCCACCACCTGGGGGACAGGCTCCTACGAGCAGTACTTC.

Regarding this clone: A read error is possible here, since a much larger clone lies one base away. This CDR3 is also generated by other DNA sequences in the sample. This chain connects TRBV5-1 to TRBJ2-5; D gene ambiguous. CDR1 SGHRS and CDR2 YFSETQ come from the germline V gene. The CDR3 is made up of 12 amino acids. Trimming removed 0 bases from V and 2 bases from J, with 2 bases in between. The CDR3 here is CASSLAQETQYF. The DNA for the CDR3 is TGCGCCAGCAGCTTGGCACAAGAGACCCAGTACTTC.

The rearrangement links TRBV27 to TRBJ2-7, with D possibly matching TRBD1 (7 bases). The germline V and J ends were trimmed by 4 bases and 0 bases, with 16 bases remaining between them. Per the germline V gene, CDR1 is MNHEY and CDR2 is SMNVEV (reference sequence). This CDR3 comprises 16 residues. The CDR3 protein is CASSSQGGQNSYEQYF. Here the CDR3 DNA reads TGTGCCAGCAGTTCTCAGGGGGGACAGAACTCCTACGAGCAGTACTTC.

The chain is built from TRBV10-3 and TRBJ1-4; TRBD1 might be the D (5 bases). V was pared by 5 bases and J by 8 bases, with 12 bases between. Germline-derived CDR1 and CDR2 are ENHRY and SYGVKD. There are 13 residues in the CDR3. CDR3 amino acids: CAISQGFGEKLFF. The CDR3 DNA sequence: TGTGCCATCAGTCAGGGATTCGGGGAAAAACTGTTTTTT.

This clone has only one observation. The rearrangement links TRBV7-8 to TRBJ2-5; 8 positions agree with TRBD1. This CDR3 spans 14 amino acids. Trimming removed 4 bases from V and 7 bases from J; junction bases left unmatched: 8. CDR1 SGHVS and CDR2 FQNEAQ come from the germline V gene. The DNA of the CDR3 is TGTGCCAGCAGCTCTTACCCCGACAGGGGGACCCAGTACTTC. It translates to CASSSYPDRGTQYF.

This rearrangement joins TRBV27 to TRBJ2-7; TRBD2 agrees at 9 bases. The CDR3 contains 14 residues. Trimming cost V 5 bases and J 4 bases; bases outside gene matches: 6. Per germline, CDR1 MNHEY and CDR2 SMNVEV (reference sequence). The CDR3 DNA reads TGTGCCAGCAGTCAGGGACTAGCCTTGTACGAGCAGTACTTC. This translates into CASSQGLALYEQYF.

This rearrangement joins TRBV28 to TRBJ1-2; the D gene is possibly TRBD1 (5 bases). Trimming shortened V by 3 bases and J by 0 bases, and 11 bases separated the two germline ends. In germline, CDR1 is MDHEN, CDR2 SYDVKM. This CDR3 is built from 15 residues. The CDR3 nucleotides are TGTGCCAGCAGTTTCCCAGGGACCTCTAACTATGGCTACACCTTC. The encoded protein is CASSFPGTSNYGYTF.

In regard to this clone: Other DNA sequences in this sample translate to the same CDR3. The V gene is TRBV30, the J gene TRBJ2-7; D remains ambiguous. CDR1 is GTSNPN and CDR2 is SVGIG in the germline V gene (reference sequence). Trimming left V 3 bases short and J 2 bases short, with 5 bases between. The CDR3 totals 11 residues. CDR3 nucleotides: TGTGCCTGGAGCGATCCCTACGAGCAGTACTTC. Translated, it gives CAWSDPYEQYF.

As to this clone: This same CDR3 is encoded by further DNA sequences in the sample. The CDR3: CSALNYEQYF. CDR3 nucleotides: TGCAGTGCTCTTAATTACGAGCAGTACTTC. The chain has TRBV20-1 and TRBJ2-7; D gene ambiguous. This CDR3 is 10 amino acids long. Germline V gives CDR1 DFQATT, CDR2 SNEGSKA (reference sequence). V was cut by 5 bases and J by 4 bases, with 6 bases left in between.

V is TRBV29-1 and J is TRBJ2-5, with a weak D call TRBD2 (5 bases). Germline-derived CDR1 and CDR2 are SQVTM and ANQGSEA. The CDR3 spans 13 residues. The germline V and J ends were trimmed by 2 bases and 7 bases, with 14 bases remaining between them. This CDR3 is CSVEKRLFPTQYF. CDR3 bases: TGCAGCGTTGAAAAGCGGCTCTTCCCGACCCAGTACTTC.

This clone was seen a single time. This chain uses TRBV28 with TRBJ1-1; a possible D gene is TRBD1 (5 bases). CDR3 length: 14 residues. Germline V gene lookup returns CDR1 MDHEN and CDR2 SYDVKM. Trimming took off 6 bases at V and 4 bases at J, with 15 bases between the two ends. The CDR3 DNA sequence: TGTGCCAGCAGCATCGTTGGGGGGACCACTGAAGCTTTCTTT. Translating gives CASSIVGGTTEAFF.

The chain is built from TRBV7-2 and TRBJ2-2; D is perhaps TRBD1 (6 bases). The CDR3 is 15 amino acids. The V end lost 9 bases, the J end lost 5 bases, and 19 bases lay between the germline ends. The V gene's germline CDR1 is SGHTA and CDR2 FQGNSA. The CDR3, as DNA: TGTGCCAGTAGCCAAATACAGGGTAAAACCGGGGAGCTGTTTTTT. Translating it yields CASSQIQGKTGELFF.

The V gene is TRBV6-1, the J gene TRBJ2-3, with unresolved D. The germline CDR1 and CDR2 sequences are MNHNS and SASEGT. With 1 base removed from V and 1 base from J, the gap between germline ends came to 12 bases. This CDR3 spans 16 amino acids. CDR3 residues: CASSEGSPVGTDTQYF. In DNA form, the CDR3 reads TGTGCCAGCAGTGAAGGGTCTCCTGTGGGCACAGATACGCAGTATTTT.

The chain carries TRBV5-1 and TRBJ2-1; 10 nucleotides align to TRBD1. CDR1 is SGHRS and CDR2 is YFSETQ in the germline V gene. There are 15 residues in the CDR3. V lost 4 bases to trimming and J lost 4 bases; unmatched junction nucleotides: 5. Here the CDR3 reads CASSPGQGKYNEQFF. The DNA of the CDR3 is TGCGCCAGCAGCCCGGGACAGGGGAAATACAATGAGCAGTTCTTC.